This record concerns one T cell receptor (beta chain) sequence. Its specificity is unknown. The sample contains more than one DNA sequence encoding this CDR3. The record originates from a study of shared clonotypes between healthy human individuals. The ends were cut back, 4 bases at V and 4 bases at J, with 10 bases in the middle. The CDR3 has 13 residues. CDR1 is SGHTA, CDR2 FQGNSA, per germline. General observations from the study: The study generally estimated greater richness for naive than memory subsets. The study found roughly 5.3% of naive CD4 clonotypes shared across a few donors.

Per the original methods: As immunoSEQ supplied junction-only sequences (without quality scores), filtering differed. Data came from immunoSEQ multiplex PCR; TCRdb stores just in-frame clones and leaves some out. V and J calls and clone size are as listed in that table; D and trimming were resolved from the DNA. The sample has 2,500,000 or so clones; 92% are singletons. Recent acute infections and vaccinations were absent in the healthy HIV-negative adult donors. The receptor comes from a man aged 18-30 years in good health. Some clones in this sample may be carry-over from other donors' samples. Source material: naive CD4+ T cells from PBMCs. The subset is: CD45RA+ positively selected. V is TRBV7-2 and J is TRBJ1-2; D perhaps matches TRBD1 (6 bases). CDR3 in amino acids: CASSSDSIYGYTF. CDR3 sequence (DNA): TGTGCCAGCAGCTCGGACAGCATCTATGGCTACACCTTC.